What follows is one TCR beta chain and its context. Random hexamers served to reverse transcribe about 0.45 to 1 ug RNA. TCR beta CDR3 was amplified by immunoSEQ covering 54 Vbeta and 13 Jbeta. TCRdb called the immunoSEQ multiplex PCR reads again in MiXCR, with one record for every CDR3 protein. The sample contains 74,000 or so distinct CDR3 sequences, 85% to 95% of which appear only once. The sample comes from a study of CD8 T cells in Susac syndrome. There are 16 residues in the CDR3. Germline V gives CDR1 SGHDT, CDR2 YYEEEE. V dropped 4 bases and J dropped 4; count of bases not matched to a gene: 7.

This chain joins TRBV5-6 and TRBJ2-2; TRBD1 agrees at 10 bases. The sequence derives from a human donor with Susac syndrome. Input material: CD4+ T cells from PBMCs. The CDR3 loop reads CASSLRQGAFTGELFF. The CDR3 DNA follows: TGTGCCAGCAGCCTCCGACAGGGGGCGTTCACCGGGGAGCTGTTTTTT.